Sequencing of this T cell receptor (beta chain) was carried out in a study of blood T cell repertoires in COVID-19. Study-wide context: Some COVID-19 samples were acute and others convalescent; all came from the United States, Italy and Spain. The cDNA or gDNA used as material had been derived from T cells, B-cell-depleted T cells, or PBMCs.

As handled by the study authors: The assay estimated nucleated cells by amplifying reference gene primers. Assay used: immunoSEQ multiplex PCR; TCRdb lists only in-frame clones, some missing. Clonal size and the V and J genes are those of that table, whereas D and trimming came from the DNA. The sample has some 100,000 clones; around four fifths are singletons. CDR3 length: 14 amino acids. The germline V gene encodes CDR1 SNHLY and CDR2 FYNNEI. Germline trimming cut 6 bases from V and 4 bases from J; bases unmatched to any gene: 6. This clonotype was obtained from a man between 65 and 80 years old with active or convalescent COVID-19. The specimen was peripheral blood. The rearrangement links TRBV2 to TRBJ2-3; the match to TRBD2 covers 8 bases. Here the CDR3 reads CASSTGTRADTQYF. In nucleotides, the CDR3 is TGTGCCAGCAGCACCGGGACTAGGGCAGATACGCAGTATTTT.